A selection of T cell receptor beta chains follows, all from one sample in a study of Ad26.COV2.S vaccination and SARS-CoV-2 variants. TCRdb's copy holds only in-frame clones and misses some; the assay was immunoSEQ multiplex PCR. The table shows about 350,000 clones, with approximately 90% occurring only once. The sequencing used peripheral blood, collected after recovery from COVID-19. Source of these receptors: a human donor who had recovered from COVID-19. Both conserved end residues are part of each CDR3. A D gene is named only where the DNA matches it firmly. Some rows have no size entry. The others give once, few or many, or a class for an expanded clone.

v_call: TRBV27; j_call: TRBJ1-1; d_call: NA; clone_size: NA; cdr3_aa: CASSTGTEAFF; cdr3_nt: TGTGCCAGCAGCACTGGCACTGAAGCTTTCTTT
v_call: TRBV6-5; j_call: TRBJ1-2; d_call: TRBD1; clone_size: NA; cdr3_aa: CASTRQGGGYTF; cdr3_nt: TGTGCCAGCACTCGACAGGGAGGAGGCTACACCTTC
v_call: TRBV7-8; j_call: TRBJ2-1; d_call: NA; clone_size: NA; cdr3_aa: CASSATERLGGDNEQFF; cdr3_nt: TGTGCCAGCAGCGCCACGGAGAGACTAGGTGGGGACAATGAGCAGTTCTTC
v_call: TRBV28; j_call: TRBJ1-1; d_call: TRBD1; clone_size: once; cdr3_aa: CASRLTGSTEAFF; cdr3_nt: TGTGCCAGCAGGCTGACAGGGTCCACTGAAGCTTTCTTT
v_call: TRBV19; j_call: TRBJ1-2; d_call: TRBD1; clone_size: NA; cdr3_aa: CASSSGTGSDPNYGYTF; cdr3_nt: TGTGCCAGTAGTTCCGGGACAGGGTCCGATCCTAACTATGGCTACACCTTC
v_call: TRBV19; j_call: TRBJ2-4; d_call: TRBD1; clone_size: NA; cdr3_aa: CASSTGQAGIAKNIQYF; cdr3_nt: TGTGCCAGTAGTACGGGACAGGCTGGGATAGCCAAAAACATTCAGTACTTC
v_call: TRBV18; j_call: TRBJ1-1; d_call: NA; clone_size: NA; cdr3_aa: CASSQDRNTEAFF; cdr3_nt: TGTGCCAGCTCACAGGACAGGAACACTGAAGCTTTCTTT
v_call: TRBV27; j_call: TRBJ2-5; d_call: NA; clone_size: NA; cdr3_aa: CASSLGRETQYF; cdr3_nt: TGTGCCAGCAGTTTAGGTCGAGAGACCCAGTACTTC
v_call: TRBV5-6; j_call: TRBJ2-5; d_call: TRBD2; clone_size: NA; cdr3_aa: CASSLASSGGYQETQYF; cdr3_nt: TGTGCCAGCAGCTTGGCCTCTAGCGGGGGTTATCAAGAGACCCAGTACTTC
v_call: TRBV10-3; j_call: TRBJ1-1; d_call: NA; clone_size: NA; cdr3_aa: CAISGRGIGFTEAFF; cdr3_nt: TGTGCCATCAGTGGTAGGGGAATAGGGTTCACTGAAGCTTTCTTT
v_call: TRBV7-9; j_call: TRBJ2-7; d_call: TRBD2; clone_size: NA; cdr3_aa: CASSPNSGGTYEQYF; cdr3_nt: TGTGCCAGCAGCCCGAATAGCGGGGGAACCTACGAGCAGTACTTC
v_call: TRBV5-5; j_call: TRBJ2-5; d_call: NA; clone_size: NA; cdr3_aa: CASSLDWKETQYF; cdr3_nt: TGTGCCAGCAGCTTGGATTGGAAAGAGACCCAGTACTTC
v_call: TRBV9; j_call: TRBJ2-7; d_call: NA; clone_size: NA; cdr3_aa: CASSPHLGGNEQYF; cdr3_nt: TGTGCCAGCAGCCCCCACCTCGGAGGGAACGAGCAGTACTTC
v_call: TRBV3-1/TRBV3-2; j_call: TRBJ1-1; d_call: NA; clone_size: NA; cdr3_aa: CATKSGDSTEAFF; cdr3_nt: TGTGCCACTAAATCAGGGGATAGCACTGAAGCTTTCTTT
v_call: TRBV12-3/TRBV12-4; j_call: TRBJ1-2; d_call: NA; clone_size: NA; cdr3_aa: CASSPGYGYTF; cdr3_nt: TGTGCCAGCAGTCCTGGATATGGCTACACCTTC